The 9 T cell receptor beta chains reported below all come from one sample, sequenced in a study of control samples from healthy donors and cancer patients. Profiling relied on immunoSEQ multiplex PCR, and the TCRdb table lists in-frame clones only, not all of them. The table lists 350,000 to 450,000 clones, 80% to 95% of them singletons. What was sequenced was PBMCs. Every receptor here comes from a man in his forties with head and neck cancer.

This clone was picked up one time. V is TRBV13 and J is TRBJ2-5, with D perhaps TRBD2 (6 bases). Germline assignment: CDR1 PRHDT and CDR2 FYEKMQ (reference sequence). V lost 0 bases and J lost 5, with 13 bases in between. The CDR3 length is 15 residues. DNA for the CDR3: TGTGCCAGCAGCTTAGGCGGGGGACGGCGGGAGACCCAGTACTTC. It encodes CASSLGGGRRETQYF.

The CDR3 DNA follows: TGCGCCAGCAGCTTGGAACAGGGGGCGAATGAAGCTTTCTTT. Amino acids: CASSLEQGANEAFF. V usage is TRBV5-1 and J usage is TRBJ1-1; 9 bases are a match to TRBD1. The CDR3 sequence is 14 residues long. Germline loops: CDR1 SGHRS, CDR2 YFSETQ. The J segment lost 7 bases and the V segment lost 0 bases, leaving 4 bases of the junction unmatched.

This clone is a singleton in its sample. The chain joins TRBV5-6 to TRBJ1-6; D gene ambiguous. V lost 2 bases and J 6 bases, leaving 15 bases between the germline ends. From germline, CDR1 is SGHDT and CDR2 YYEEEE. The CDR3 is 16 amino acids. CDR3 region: CASSFLWHPGNSPLHF. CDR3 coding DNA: TGTGCCAGCAGCTTTTTGTGGCATCCGGGTAATTCACCCCTCCACTTT.

The CDR3 DNA reads TGTGCCATACCCGACAGGGGGCCTTACAATGAGCAGTTCTTC. Translation: CAIPDRGPYNEQFF. The chain carries TRBV2 and TRBJ2-1; 10 bases align to TRBD1. J lost 4 bases, V lost 10 bases, and 7 bases had no gene match. Germline assignment: CDR1 SNHLY and CDR2 FYNNEI. The CDR3 is 14 residues long.

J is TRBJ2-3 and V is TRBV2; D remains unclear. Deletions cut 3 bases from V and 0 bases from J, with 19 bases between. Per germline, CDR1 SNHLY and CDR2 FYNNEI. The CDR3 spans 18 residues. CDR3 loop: CASSDSVWVADSTDTQYF. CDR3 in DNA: TGTGCCAGCAGTGATTCAGTCTGGGTGGCGGATAGCACAGATACGCAGTATTTT.

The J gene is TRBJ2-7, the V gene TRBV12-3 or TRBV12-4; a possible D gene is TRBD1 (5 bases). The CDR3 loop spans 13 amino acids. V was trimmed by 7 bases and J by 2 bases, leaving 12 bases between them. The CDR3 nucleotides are TGTGCCAGCACCCTCGACAGAGCCTACGAGCAGTACTTC. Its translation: CASTLDRAYEQYF.

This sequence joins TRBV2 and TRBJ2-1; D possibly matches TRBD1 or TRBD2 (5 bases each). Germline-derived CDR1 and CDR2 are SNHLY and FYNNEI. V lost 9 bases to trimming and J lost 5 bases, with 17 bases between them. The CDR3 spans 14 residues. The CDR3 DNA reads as TGTGCCAGTGCCGACGGGGCAGGACACAATGAGCAGTTCTTC. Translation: CASADGAGHNEQFF.

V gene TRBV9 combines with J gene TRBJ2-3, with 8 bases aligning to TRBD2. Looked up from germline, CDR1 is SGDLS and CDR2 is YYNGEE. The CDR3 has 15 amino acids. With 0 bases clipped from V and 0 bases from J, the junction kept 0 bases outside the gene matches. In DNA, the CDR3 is TGTGCCAGCAGCGTAGCTAGCGGGAGCACAGATACGCAGTATTTT. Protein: CASSVASGSTDTQYF.

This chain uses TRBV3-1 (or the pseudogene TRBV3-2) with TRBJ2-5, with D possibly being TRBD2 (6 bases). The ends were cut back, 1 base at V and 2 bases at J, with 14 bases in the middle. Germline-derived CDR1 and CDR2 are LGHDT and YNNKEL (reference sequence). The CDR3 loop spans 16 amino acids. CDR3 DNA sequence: TGTGCCAGCAGCCAAGGTCCCAATAGCGGACAAGAGACCCAGTACTTC. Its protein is CASSQGPNSGQETQYF.